This T cell receptor (beta chain) derives from a study of beta chain features in type 1 diabetes. Germline V lookup: CDR1 MGHDK, CDR2 SYGVNS. CDR3 length: 14 residues. V was clipped by 1 base and J by 14 bases; unmatched bases: 8. Expressed TCRB transcripts were sequenced because the entire RNA isolate underwent reverse transcription. Naive, central memory and regulatory T cell samples yielded some 3.9 million reads on average. Data came from immunoSEQ multiplex PCR; TCRdb stores just in-frame clones and leaves some out. The table shows under 800,000 clones, with about a sixth occurring only once. This clone has just a few counts.

Source material: naive CD4+ T cells from blood. The gene calls are TRBV25-1 and TRBJ1-2; 12 bases align to TRBD1. The receptor's source is a man aged 18 to 29 in good health. The CDR3 spells CASSEFGTGGGRTF. The CDR3 nucleotides read TGTGCCAGCAGTGAATTCGGGACAGGGGGCGGTAGAACCTTC.